Listed below are T cell receptor beta chains from one sample, sequenced in a study of blood T cell repertoires in COVID-19. Repertoires were generated with immunoSEQ multiplex PCR, while TCRdb's copy carries only in-frame clones and drops some. There are more than 55,000 clones in the sample; around 92% occur only once, and around 4.3% lies in the top ten. The specimen was peripheral blood. The receptors were gathered from a man in his fifties or sixties with active COVID-19. CDR3s include the opening cysteine and the closing phenylalanine or tryptophan. The order of the fields is D gene, V gene, clone size, J gene, CDR3 protein, CDR3 DNA. D genes are given only for firm matches. Size is omitted from some rows. Given values are once, few, many or a class for expanded clones.

>.|TRBV2|.|TRBJ1-6
CASQPASGSPLHF
TGTGCCAGCCAGCCGGCGTCGGGTTCACCCCTCCACTTT
>.|TRBV12-3/TRBV12-4|.|TRBJ2-7
CASSPSYEQYF
TGTGCCAGCAGTCCTTCCTACGAGCAGTACTTC
>.|TRBV12-3/TRBV12-4|.|TRBJ2-7
CASSLVRGYEQYF
TGTGCCAGCAGTTTGGTCAGGGGCTACGAGCAGTACTTC
>.|TRBV5-6|few|TRBJ2-7
CASRKHDSYEQYF
TGTGCCAGCAGAAAGCACGACTCCTACGAGCAGTACTTC
>.|TRBV2|.|TRBJ2-1
CASSEARDEQFF
TGTGCCAGCAGTGAAGCGCGGGATGAGCAGTTCTTC
>.|TRBV28|.|TRBJ1-4
CASLGVGKLFF
TGTGCCAGCCTAGGGGTGGGGAAACTGTTTTTT
>TRBD1|TRBV28|.|TRBJ1-1
CASKDRERAEAFF
TGTGCCAGCAAAGACAGGGAGCGGGCTGAAGCTTTCTTT
>.|TRBV2|.|TRBJ1-1
CASSGGTLEAFF
TGTGCCAGCAGTGGGGGGACACTAGAAGCTTTCTTT
>TRBD2|TRBV11-2|.|TRBJ2-1
CASSLAAGGPHEQFF
TGTGCCAGCAGCTTAGCAGCGGGAGGGCCTCATGAGCAGTTCTTC
>.|TRBV5-4|.|TRBJ2-2
CASSLFSLTGELFF
TGTGCCAGCAGCTTGTTCTCCTTGACCGGGGAGCTGTTTTTT
>TRBD1|TRBV6-1|once|TRBJ1-2
CASSEQGVNYGYTF
TGTGCCAGCAGTGAACAGGGGGTTAACTATGGCTACACCTTC
>.|TRBV12-3/TRBV12-4|.|TRBJ2-2
CASSFITGELFF
TGTGCCAGCAGTTTTATCACCGGGGAGCTGTTTTTT
>TRBD1|TRBV20-1|.|TRBJ2-7
CSASRTGSYEQYF
TGCAGTGCTAGTAGGACAGGAAGCTACGAGCAGTACTTC
>TRBD1|TRBV28|once|TRBJ1-1
CASQGANTEAFF
TGTGCCAGTCAGGGGGCGAACACTGAAGCTTTCTTT
>.|TRBV6-1|.|TRBJ2-5
CASSESAQETQYF
TGTGCCAGCAGTGAAAGCGCCCAAGAGACCCAGTACTTC
>.|TRBV5-6|.|TRBJ1-1
CASSWPPGTEAFF
TGTGCCAGCAGCTGGCCCCCAGGGACTGAAGCTTTCTTT
>TRBD2|TRBV4-2|.|TRBJ2-5
CASSRRGGGVEETQYF
TGTGCCAGCAGCCGGCGGGGCGGGGGGGTCGAAGAGACCCAGTACTTC
>.|TRBV5-6|.|TRBJ2-7
CASSLVQLDEQYF
TGTGCCAGCAGCTTGGTTCAGCTAGACGAGCAGTACTTC
>.|TRBV11-2|few|TRBJ2-7
CASGRSYEQYF
TGTGCCAGCGGGAGGTCCTACGAGCAGTACTTC
>.|TRBV4-2|.|TRBJ2-5
CASSQDRGGEETQYF
TGTGCCAGCAGCCAAGATCGAGGGGGGGAAGAGACCCAGTACTTC
>.|TRBV19|.|TRBJ1-5
CASSIGGGIQPQHF
TGTGCCAGTAGTATAGGAGGAGGGATTCAGCCCCAGCATTTT
>.|TRBV7-6|.|TRBJ2-5
CASSPQTYQETQYF
TGTGCCAGCAGCCCACAAACATACCAAGAGACCCAGTACTTC
>.|TRBV7-6|.|TRBJ2-7
CASSPRRDSQLYEQYF
TGTGCCAGCAGCCCGCGCCGGGACTCGCAGCTCTACGAGCAGTACTTC
>.|TRBV5-8|.|TRBJ1-4
CASTEQSPLWVTGPNEKLFF
TGTGCCAGCACCGAACAGTCCCCTCTGTGGGTAACAGGCCCAAATGAAAAACTGTTTTTT
>.|TRBV11-2|.|TRBJ2-7
CASSLGAGIWDEQYF
TGTGCCAGCAGCTTAGGGGCGGGAATCTGGGACGAGCAGTACTTC
>TRBD1|TRBV3-1/TRBV3-2|.|TRBJ2-7
CASSQRPGQGLEQYF
TGTGCCAGCAGCCAGAGACCGGGACAGGGGCTCGAGCAGTACTTC
>TRBD2|TRBV27|.|TRBJ2-1
CASSFLSGTTGDEQFF
TGTGCCAGCAGTTTCCTTTCCGGGACTACCGGGGATGAGCAGTTCTTC
>TRBD1|TRBV11-2|.|TRBJ1-3
CASSSDRGGNTIYF
TGTGCCAGCAGCTCAGACAGGGGTGGAAACACCATATATTTT
>TRBD1|TRBV9|.|TRBJ1-6
CASSVAGQGHSPLHF
TGTGCCAGCAGCGTAGCTGGACAGGGTCACTCACCCCTCCACTTT
>TRBD1|TRBV11-3|.|TRBJ2-5
CASSLAGGETQYF
TGTGCCAGCAGCTTAGCAGGGGGAGAGACCCAGTACTTC
>TRBD2|TRBV11-3|once|TRBJ2-2
CASSFRLAGNTGELFF
TGTGCCAGCAGCTTCAGACTAGCGGGAAACACCGGGGAGCTGTTTTTT
>TRBD1|TRBV23-1|.|TRBJ2-3
CASSRPGQMTSTDTQYF
TGCGCCAGCAGTCGTCCGGGACAGATGACTAGCACAGATACGCAGTATTTT
>.|TRBV19|.|TRBJ2-3
CASSIASGPTDTQYF
TGTGCCAGTAGTATAGCCAGCGGCCCCACAGATACGCAGTATTTT
>.|TRBV6-5|.|TRBJ2-5
CASSPRTARETQYF
TGTGCCAGCAGTCCGCGAACCGCCCGGGAGACCCAGTACTTC
>.|TRBV21-1|.|TRBJ2-2
CASSIGGGDTNTGELFF
TGTGCCAGCAGCATAGGGGGTGGGGATACGAACACCGGGGAGCTGTTTTTT
>TRBD2|TRBV27|.|TRBJ2-2
CASSGGWVATGELFF
TGTGCCAGCAGCGGGGGGTGGGTCGCTACCGGGGAGCTGTTTTTT
>TRBD1|TRBV2|.|TRBJ2-7
CASRGTGVFEQYF
TGTGCCAGCAGGGGGACAGGGGTCTTCGAGCAGTACTTC
>TRBD1|TRBV28|.|TRBJ2-5
CASSPGDRGVPQYF
TGTGCCAGCAGCCCTGGGGACAGGGGGGTGCCCCAGTACTTC
>.|TRBV13|.|TRBJ1-1
CASSGKPTYWAGMNTEAFF
TGTGCCAGCAGCGGAAAACCCACCTATTGGGCAGGGATGAACACTGAAGCTTTCTTT
>.|TRBV2|.|TRBJ1-6
CASSGRSSYNSPLHF
TGTGCCAGCAGTGGAAGGAGCTCCTATAATTCACCCCTCCACTTT
>TRBD1|TRBV19|.|TRBJ2-7
CASSIRDRDYEQYF
TGTGCCAGTAGTATCAGGGACAGGGACTACGAGCAGTACTTC